This TCR beta chain was captured by sequencing in a study of shared clonotypes between healthy human individuals. General study results and limits: Incomplete sequencing of sorted subsets was indicated by rarefaction despite large depth.

The data were produced by immunoSEQ multiplex PCR, yet TCRdb's version contains in-frame clones alone and is incomplete. The sample yields 2 million to 2.5 million clones, around 90% seen once. Of note for this clone: No antigen is known for it.

Germline V gene lookup returns CDR1 LNHNV and CDR2 YYDKDF (reference sequence). This CDR3 region has 15 residues. The V gene lost 0 bases and the J gene lost 4 bases, with 12 bases spanning the gap. Sample: naive CD4+ T cells from PBMCs. The subset denotes: CD45RA+ positively selected. The chain has TRBV15 and TRBJ1-1; D gene uncertain. The receptor's source is a man younger than 35 in good health. Some clones in this sample may be carry-over from other donors' samples. The CDR3 nucleotides read TGTGCCACCAGCAGAGATCCTTCGGTGAGCACTGAAGCTTTCTTT. It yields the protein CATSRDPSVSTEAFF.